This T cell receptor beta chain was sequenced in a study of OX40 agonist ivuxolimab in advanced cancers. Background on the study: Averaging roughly 60 years in age, with a range of 23 to 79, the cohort was about 83% male. Three patients showed partial responses: one hepatocellular carcinoma and two cutaneous melanoma cases.

J lost 3 bases, V lost 3 bases, and 11 bases had no gene match. This CDR3 contains 17 residues. The germline CDR1 and CDR2 sequences are SGDLS and YYNGEE. Some clones are missing from TCRdb's copy, which holds only in-frame ones; the method was immunoSEQ multiplex PCR. The table includes approximately 23,000 clones, just under 85% detected once. Sampled blood was obtained at baseline, cycle 4 day 1, and cycle 7 day 1. On this clone itself: Its target is unknown.

Study conclusions and caveats: Low normalized T-cell clonal expansion was additionally recorded for some nonresponders.

This chain connects TRBV9 to TRBJ2-5; 10 bases map to TRBD1. The sample here was CD4+ or CD8+ T cells sorted from blood, taken in a trial of the OX40 agonist ivuxolimab. This receptor was identified in an adult with an advanced solid tumor such as melanoma, head and neck, liver or kidney cancer. The CDR3 reads CASSANRRDRGKETQYF. CDR3 coding DNA: TGTGCCAGCAGCGCAAACCGAAGGGACAGGGGAAAAGAGACCCAGTACTTC.